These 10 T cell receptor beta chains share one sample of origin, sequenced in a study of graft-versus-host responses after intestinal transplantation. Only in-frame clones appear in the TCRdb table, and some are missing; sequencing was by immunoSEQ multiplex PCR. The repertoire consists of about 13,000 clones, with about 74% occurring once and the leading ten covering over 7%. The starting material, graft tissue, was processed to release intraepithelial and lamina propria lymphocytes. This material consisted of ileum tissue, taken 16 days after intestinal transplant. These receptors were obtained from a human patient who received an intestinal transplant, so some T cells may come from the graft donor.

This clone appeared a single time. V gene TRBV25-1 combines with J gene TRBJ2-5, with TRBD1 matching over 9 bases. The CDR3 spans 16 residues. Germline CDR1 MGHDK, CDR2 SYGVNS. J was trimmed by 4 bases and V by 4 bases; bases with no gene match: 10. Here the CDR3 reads CASSGSRDRVLETQYF. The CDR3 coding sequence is TGTGCCAGCAGTGGGTCCCGGGACAGGGTTTTAGAGACCCAGTACTTC.

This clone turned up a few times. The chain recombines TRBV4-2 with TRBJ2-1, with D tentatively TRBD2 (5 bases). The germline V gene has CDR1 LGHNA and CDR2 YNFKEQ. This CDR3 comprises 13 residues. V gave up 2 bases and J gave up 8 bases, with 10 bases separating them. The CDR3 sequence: CASSQTLSDEQFF. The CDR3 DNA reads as TGTGCCAGCAGCCAAACCCTTAGCGATGAGCAGTTCTTC.

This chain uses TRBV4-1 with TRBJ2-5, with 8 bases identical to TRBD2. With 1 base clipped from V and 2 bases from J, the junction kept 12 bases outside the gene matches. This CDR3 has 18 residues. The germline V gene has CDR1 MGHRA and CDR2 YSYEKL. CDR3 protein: CASSQGLSAGGHQETQYF. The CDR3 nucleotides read TGCGCCAGCAGCCAAGGCCTTTCGGCGGGAGGACATCAAGAGACCCAGTACTTC.

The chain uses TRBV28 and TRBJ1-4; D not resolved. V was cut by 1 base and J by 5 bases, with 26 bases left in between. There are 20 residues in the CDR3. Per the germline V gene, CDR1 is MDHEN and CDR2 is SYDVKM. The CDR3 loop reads CASSLLGRAEWVAFNEKLFF. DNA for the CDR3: TGTGCCAGCAGTTTATTAGGGAGGGCGGAATGGGTTGCCTTCAATGAAAAACTGTTTTTT.

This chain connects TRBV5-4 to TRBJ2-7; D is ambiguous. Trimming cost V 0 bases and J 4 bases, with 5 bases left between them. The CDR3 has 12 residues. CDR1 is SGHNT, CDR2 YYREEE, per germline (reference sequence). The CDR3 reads CASSLGAYEQYF. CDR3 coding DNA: TGTGCCAGCAGCTTGGGAGCATACGAGCAGTACTTC.

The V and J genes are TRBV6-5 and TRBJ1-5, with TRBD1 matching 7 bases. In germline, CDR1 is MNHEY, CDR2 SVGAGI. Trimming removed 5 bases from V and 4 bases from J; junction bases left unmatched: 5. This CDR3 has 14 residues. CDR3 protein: CASSKLQGNQPQHF. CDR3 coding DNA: TGTGCCAGCAGTAAGCTACAGGGGAATCAGCCCCAGCATTTT.

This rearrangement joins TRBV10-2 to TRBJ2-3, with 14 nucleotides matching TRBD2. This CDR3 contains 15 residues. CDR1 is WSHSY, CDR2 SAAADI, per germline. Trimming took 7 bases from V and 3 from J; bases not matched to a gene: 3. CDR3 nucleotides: TGCGCCAGCACGCGACTAGCGGGGGGGACAGATACGCAGTATTTT. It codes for CASTRLAGGTDTQYF.

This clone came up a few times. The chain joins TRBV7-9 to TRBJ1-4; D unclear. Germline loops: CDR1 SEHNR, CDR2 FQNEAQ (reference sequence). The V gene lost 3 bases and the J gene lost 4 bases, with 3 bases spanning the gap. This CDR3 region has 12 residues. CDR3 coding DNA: TGTGCCAGCAGCTTCCTTAATGAAAAACTGTTTTTT. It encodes CASSFLNEKLFF.

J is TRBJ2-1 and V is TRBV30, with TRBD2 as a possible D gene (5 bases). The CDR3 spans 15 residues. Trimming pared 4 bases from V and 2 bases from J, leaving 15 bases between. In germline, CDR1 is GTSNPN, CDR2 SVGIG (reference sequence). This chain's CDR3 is CAWTPGISTYNEQFF. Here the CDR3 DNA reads TGTGCCTGGACCCCCGGGATCTCTACCTACAATGAGCAGTTCTTC.

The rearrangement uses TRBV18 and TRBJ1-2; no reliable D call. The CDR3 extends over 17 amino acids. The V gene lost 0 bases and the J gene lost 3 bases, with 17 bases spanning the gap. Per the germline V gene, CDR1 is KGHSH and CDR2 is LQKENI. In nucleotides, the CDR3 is TGTGCCAGCTCACCACCGCTCACACTGACTAACTACTATGGCTACACCTTC. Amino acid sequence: CASSPPLTLTNYYGYTF.